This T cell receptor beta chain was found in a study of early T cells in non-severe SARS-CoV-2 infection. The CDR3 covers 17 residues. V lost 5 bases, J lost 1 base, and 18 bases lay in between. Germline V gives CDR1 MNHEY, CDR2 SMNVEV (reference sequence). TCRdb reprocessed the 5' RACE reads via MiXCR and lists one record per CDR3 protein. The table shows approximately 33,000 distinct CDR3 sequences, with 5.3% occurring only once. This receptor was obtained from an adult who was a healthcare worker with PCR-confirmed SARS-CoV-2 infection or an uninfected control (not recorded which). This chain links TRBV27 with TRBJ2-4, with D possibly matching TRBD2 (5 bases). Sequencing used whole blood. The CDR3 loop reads CASSPRTAGPAKNIQYF. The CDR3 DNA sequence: TGTGCCAGCAGTCCTCGGACTGCCGGTCCGGCCAAAAACATTCAGTACTTC.